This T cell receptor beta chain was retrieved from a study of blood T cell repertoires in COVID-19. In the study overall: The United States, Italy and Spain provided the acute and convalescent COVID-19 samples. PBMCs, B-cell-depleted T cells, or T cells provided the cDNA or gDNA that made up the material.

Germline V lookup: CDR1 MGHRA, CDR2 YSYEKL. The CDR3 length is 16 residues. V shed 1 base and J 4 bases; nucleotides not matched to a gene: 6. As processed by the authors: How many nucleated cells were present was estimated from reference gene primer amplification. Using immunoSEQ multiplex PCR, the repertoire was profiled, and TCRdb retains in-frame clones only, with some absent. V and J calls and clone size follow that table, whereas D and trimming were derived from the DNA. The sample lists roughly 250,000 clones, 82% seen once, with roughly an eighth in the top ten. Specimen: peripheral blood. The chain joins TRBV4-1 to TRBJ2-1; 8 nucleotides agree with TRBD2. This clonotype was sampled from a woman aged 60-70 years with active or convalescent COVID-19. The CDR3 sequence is CASSQAAGVSYNEQFF. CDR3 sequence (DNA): TGCGCCAGCAGCCAAGCAGCGGGGGTCTCTTACAATGAGCAGTTCTTC.